The sample holds a few counts of the clone carrying this TCR beta chain. After removal of 6 bases from V and 6 bases from J, the junction contained 6 bases not matched to a gene. Per the germline V gene, CDR1 is SNHLY and CDR2 is FYNNEI. The CDR3 totals 13 residues. In the authors' methods: How many nucleated cells were present was estimated from reference gene primer amplification. Method: immunoSEQ multiplex PCR; TCRdb's copy keeps in-frame clones and lacks some. For V, J and clone size, that table is used; D and trimming come from the DNA. The sample includes approximately 200,000 clones, 85% to 95% seen only once; the top ten take around 0.8%. Seattle participants joined during active infection and were tracked over time. The data belong to a study of blood T cell repertoires in COVID-19. Study as a whole: Researchers got acute and convalescent COVID-19 samples from the United States, Italy and Spain. From T cells, B-cell-depleted T cells, or PBMCs came the material, which was cDNA or gDNA.

What was sequenced was peripheral blood. This sequence was found in a young man with COVID-19, enrolled during active disease. The rearrangement uses TRBV2 and TRBJ1-2; 8 nucleotides agree with TRBD1. DNA of the CDR3: TGTGCCAGCAGGGCAGGGGGCGCGGATGGCTACACCTTC. Encoded protein: CASRAGGADGYTF.